This is a list of T cell receptor beta chains from one sample in a study of blood T cell repertoires in COVID-19. Generated by immunoSEQ multiplex PCR, the TCRdb table keeps only in-frame clones and is missing some. The repertoire holds 80,000 to 95,000 clones, with under 90% as singletons. Sequenced material: peripheral blood. Receptors originate from a man older than 75 with acute or convalescent COVID-19. CDR3s include the opening cysteine and the closing phenylalanine or tryptophan. The order of the fields is J gene, V gene, clone size, D gene, CDR3 protein, CDR3 DNA. D genes are given only for firm matches. Size tells how often a clone was seen (once, few, many) or the class of an expanded clone, and some rows leave it out.

>TRBJ2-7|TRBV6-5|-|-
CASSYPRRVPSYEQYF
TGTGCCAGCAGTTACCCTAGGAGGGTCCCCTCCTACGAGCAGTACTTC
>TRBJ2-7|TRBV28|-|TRBD1
CASSLYGPGQGTSYEQYF
TGTGCCAGCAGTTTATATGGACCGGGACAGGGGACCTCCTACGAGCAGTACTTC
>TRBJ2-2|TRBV28|-|TRBD1
CASRRDRHTGELFF
TGTGCCAGCAGACGGGACAGACACACCGGGGAGCTGTTTTTT
>TRBJ1-1|TRBV7-2|-|TRBD1
CASSIQGEGTEAFF
TGTGCCAGCTCGATACAGGGGGAAGGCACTGAAGCTTTCTTT
>TRBJ1-4|TRBV29-1|-|TRBD1
CSVVPGQGNEKLFF
TGCAGCGTTGTCCCGGGACAGGGGAATGAAAAACTGTTTTTT
>TRBJ1-1|TRBV28|few|-
CASSLRTVAEAFF
TGTGCCAGCAGTTTAAGAACAGTTGCCGAAGCTTTCTTT
>TRBJ2-7|TRBV6-1|-|-
CASSELGSSYEQYF
TGTGCCAGCAGTGAATTAGGGAGTTCTTACGAGCAGTACTTC
>TRBJ2-1|TRBV7-9|-|TRBD1
CASSQGQSYNEQFF
TGTGCCAGCAGTCAGGGACAGTCTTACAATGAGCAGTTCTTC
>TRBJ1-2|TRBV19|-|-
CASSHEAGANYGYTF
TGTGCCAGTTCCCACGAGGCAGGGGCTAACTATGGCTACACCTTC
>TRBJ2-1|TRBV5-1|-|TRBD2
CASSLYGTSLNEQFF
TGCGCCAGCAGCTTGTACGGGACTAGCTTGAATGAGCAGTTCTTC
>TRBJ1-6|TRBV18|-|-
CASSPLSGDNSPLHF
TGTGCCAGCTCACCTCTGTCAGGGGATAATTCACCCCTCCACTTT
>TRBJ1-1|TRBV30|-|-
CAWGRVNTEAFF
TGTGCCTGGGGCAGGGTCAACACTGAAGCTTTCTTT
>TRBJ1-1|TRBV3-1/TRBV3-2|-|-
CASSQGGWDTEAFF
TGTGCCAGCAGCCAAGGAGGTTGGGACACTGAAGCTTTCTTT
>TRBJ2-5|TRBV7-2|-|TRBD2
CASSLGASGRAETQYF
TGTGCCAGCAGCTTAGGGGCTAGCGGGAGGGCCGAGACCCAGTACTTC
>TRBJ1-5|TRBV28|-|TRBD1
CASSRYRGWVQPQHF
TGTGCCAGCAGTCGTTACAGGGGTTGGGTGCAGCCCCAGCATTTT
>TRBJ2-7|TRBV28|-|TRBD2
CASSFSPGGYYEQYF
TGTGCCAGCAGTTTCTCCCCGGGAGGATACTACGAGCAGTACTTC
>TRBJ1-5|TRBV5-1|-|-
CASSVQGGSNQPQHF
TGCGCCAGCAGCGTCCAAGGGGGAAGCAATCAGCCCCAGCATTTT
>TRBJ2-1|TRBV7-2|-|TRBD1
CASRRQAERGHSIF
TGTGCCAGCAGACGACAAGCGGAGAGGGGGCATTCGATCTTC
>TRBJ1-2|TRBV5-4|many|TRBD1
CASSLVGTGISYGYTF
TGTGCCAGCAGCTTGGTAGGGACAGGGATTAGCTATGGCTACACCTTC
>TRBJ2-3|TRBV27|-|TRBD1
CASSLGKILGDRITDTQYF
TGTGCCAGCAGTTTAGGTAAAATTTTGGGGGACAGGATCACAGATACGCAGTATTTT
>TRBJ2-3|TRBV27|-|TRBD2
CASRSPGGLAAYAQYF
TGTGCCAGCCGTTCCCCCGGGGGACTAGCGGCTTACGCGCAGTATTTT
>TRBJ1-2|TRBV10-3|-|TRBD1
CAISAGTVYGYTF
TGTGCCATCAGTGCCGGGACAGTCTATGGCTACACCTTC
>TRBJ1-1|TRBV18|-|TRBD1
CASSPRQGGPNTEAFF
TGTGCCAGCTCACCAAGACAGGGGGGTCCGAACACTGAAGCTTTCTTT
>TRBJ2-2|TRBV29-1|-|TRBD1
CSVWFGQGNTGELFF
TGCAGCGTTTGGTTCGGACAGGGGAACACCGGGGAGCTGTTTTTT